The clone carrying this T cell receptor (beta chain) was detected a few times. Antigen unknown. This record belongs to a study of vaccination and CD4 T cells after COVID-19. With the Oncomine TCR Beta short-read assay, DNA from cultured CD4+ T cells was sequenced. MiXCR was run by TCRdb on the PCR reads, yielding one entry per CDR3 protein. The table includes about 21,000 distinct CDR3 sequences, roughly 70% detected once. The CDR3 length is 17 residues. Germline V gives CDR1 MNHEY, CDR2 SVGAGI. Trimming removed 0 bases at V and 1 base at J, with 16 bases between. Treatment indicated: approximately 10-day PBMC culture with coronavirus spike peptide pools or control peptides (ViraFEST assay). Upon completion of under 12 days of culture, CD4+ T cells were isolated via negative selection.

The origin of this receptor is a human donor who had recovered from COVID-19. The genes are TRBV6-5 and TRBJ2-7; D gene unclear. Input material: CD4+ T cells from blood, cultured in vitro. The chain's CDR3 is CASSYSPSRLRSYEQYF. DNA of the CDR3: TGTGCCAGCAGTTACTCCCCATCTCGCCTCAGGTCCTACGAGCAGTACTTC.